Each of the 21 T cell receptor beta chains below was sequenced from the same sample in a study of cytomegalovirus exposure and HLA in healthy donors. Primers included in the PCR were 60 Vbeta and 13 Jbeta primers. The data were produced by immunoSEQ multiplex PCR, yet TCRdb's version contains in-frame clones alone and is incomplete. The repertoire holds about 96,000 clones, with around 79% as singletons. What was sequenced was PBMCs. The source of these receptors is a woman between 70 and 85 years old in good health and CMV-seropositive.

The chain couples TRBV5-5 to TRBJ2-2; 8 nucleotides align to TRBD1. Losses at the gene ends were 5 bases for V and 5 bases for J; bases not matched to a gene: 2. CDR3 length: 13 amino acids. CDR1 is SGHKS and CDR2 is YYEKEE in the germline V gene (reference sequence). CDR3 nucleotides: TGTGCCAGCAGGCGGACAGGGACCGGGGAGCTGTTTTTT. This sequence encodes CASRRTGTGELFF.

This chain connects TRBV5-1 to TRBJ2-2; D possibly corresponds to TRBD1 (6 bases). This CDR3 has 19 residues. Looked up from germline, CDR1 is SGHRS and CDR2 is YFSETQ. The germline V and J ends were trimmed by 3 bases and 2 bases, with 23 bases remaining between them. The CDR3 sequence is CASSSHLLTGTNNTGELFF. In DNA, the CDR3 is TGCGCCAGCAGCTCCCATCTTTTAACCGGGACAAACAACACCGGGGAGCTGTTTTTT.

The sample holds a few counts of this clone. The chain recombines TRBV5-4 with TRBJ2-5; 12 bases are a match to TRBD2. CDR3 length: 14 residues. V lost 9 bases to trimming and J lost 1 base; unmatched junction nucleotides: 4. Germline V gives CDR1 SGHNT, CDR2 YYREEE (reference sequence). Here the CDR3 reads CATRLAGVQETQYF. In DNA form, the CDR3 reads TGTGCCACTAGACTAGCGGGAGTCCAAGAGACCCAGTACTTC.

V gene TRBV13 combines with J gene TRBJ2-7, with D maybe TRBD2 (6 bases). Trimming pared 5 bases from V and 1 base from J, leaving 15 bases between. This CDR3 has 15 residues. The germline gives CDR1 PRHDT, CDR2 FYEKMQ (reference sequence). CDR3 nucleotide sequence: TGTGCCAGCAGCCCGAGGGACTCCGGGTCCTACGAGCAGTACTTC. Translating it yields CASSPRDSGSYEQYF.

The chain couples TRBV7-2 to TRBJ2-3; TRBD1 matches at 8 bases. The CDR3 spans 16 residues. Germline V gives CDR1 SGHTA, CDR2 FQGNSA. J lost 2 bases, V lost 5 bases, and 9 bases had no gene match. CDR3 loop: CASSPTLTGVTDTQYF. In DNA, the CDR3 is TGTGCCAGCAGCCCTACACTGACAGGGGTCACAGATACGCAGTATTTT. Supplemented by reference TRBV7-2 and TRBJ2-3, the full variable domain reads GAGVSQSPSNKVTEKGKDVELRCDPISGHTALYWYRQSLGQGLEFLIYFQGNSAPDKSGLPSDRFSAERTGGSVSTLTIQRTQQEDSAVYLCASSPTLTGVTDTQYFGPGTRLTVL.

The chain combines TRBV21-1 with TRBJ2-2; no check of the table's D call, TRBD2, against the DNA was made. TRBV21-1 is a recognized pseudogene. The CDR3 spans 12 residues. The DNA of the CDR3 is TGTGCCAGCAGCAAACTTCCCGGGGAGCTGTTTTTT. Protein product: CASSKLPGELFF.

The chain joins TRBV7-9 to TRBJ1-2, with a weak D call TRBD1 (6 bases). This CDR3 has 13 amino acids. Per the germline V gene, CDR1 is SEHNR and CDR2 is FQNEAQ (reference sequence). Trimming left V 5 bases short and J 10 bases short, with 17 bases between. The CDR3 DNA reads TGTGCCAGCAGCCCCGCGACAGGCTTGGACTACACCTTC. It is translated as CASSPATGLDYTF.

The J gene is TRBJ1-6, the V gene TRBV6-5; 10 bases map to TRBD1. This CDR3 contains 14 residues. The germline V gene encodes CDR1 MNHEY and CDR2 SVGAGI. V shed 7 bases and J 14 bases; nucleotides not matched to a gene: 11. This CDR3 is CASKPGQGLGTLHF. DNA for the CDR3: TGTGCCAGCAAGCCGGGACAGGGGCTTGGCACCCTCCACTTT.

The sample holds a few counts of this clone. J is TRBJ2-1 and V is TRBV19, with TRBD1 matching 9 bases. Germline V gene sequence: CDR1 LNHDA, CDR2 SQIVND (reference sequence). This CDR3 has 14 residues. Germline trimming cut 9 bases from V and 9 bases from J; bases unmatched to any gene: 12. The CDR3 here is CASRDRDALAEQFF. CDR3 sequence (DNA): TGTGCCAGCCGGGACAGGGACGCGTTGGCTGAGCAGTTCTTC.

The chain has TRBV19 and TRBJ2-7; 9 positions match TRBD1. Germline-derived CDR1 and CDR2 are LNHDA and SQIVND (reference sequence). V shed 7 bases, J shed 5 bases, and the junction held 9 bases outside the gene matches. The CDR3 spans 14 residues. CDR3 coding DNA: TGTGCCAGTAAGAAAACCGGGACAGGGAACGAGCAGTACTTC. This translates into CASKKTGTGNEQYF.

V gene TRBV5-1 combines with J gene TRBJ2-3; no reliable D call. This CDR3 contains 13 residues. Trimming removed 3 bases at V and 4 bases at J, with 9 bases between. Germline V gene lookup returns CDR1 SGHRS and CDR2 YFSETQ. CDR3 amino acids: CASSSFEADTQYF. The DNA for the CDR3 is TGCGCCAGCAGCTCGTTCGAGGCAGATACGCAGTATTTT.

The rearrangement joins TRBV6-4 to TRBJ2-3; D gene unclear. Trimming cost V 0 bases and J 10 bases, with 11 bases left between them. This CDR3 comprises 13 residues. CDR1 is MRHNA and CDR2 is SNTAGT in the germline V gene. CDR3: CASSDSGNTAQYF. CDR3 in DNA: TGTGCCAGCAGTGACTCCGGAAACACAGCGCAGTATTTT.

The gene calls are TRBV20-1 and TRBJ1-5; D remains unclear. Looked up from germline, CDR1 is DFQATT and CDR2 is SNEGSKA (reference sequence). The V and J ends lost 3 bases and 7 bases respectively, with 7 bases between them. This CDR3 has 11 amino acids. The CDR3, as DNA: TGCAGTGCTAGCACCGGGCAGCCCCAGCATTTT. Protein: CSASTGQPQHF.

The chain uses TRBV5-6 and TRBJ2-2; D might be TRBD2 (5 bases). Between the trimmed V and J ends, which lost 4 bases and 3 bases, there was a span of 19 bases. This CDR3 contains 17 residues. Germline V gene sequence: CDR1 SGHDT, CDR2 YYEEEE. This chain's CDR3 is CASSGEGLVGHTGELFF. CDR3 nucleotides: TGTGCCAGCAGCGGGGAAGGACTGGTAGGGCACACCGGGGAGCTGTTTTTT.

The gene calls are TRBV15 and TRBJ1-4; D is ambiguous. The CDR3 contains 15 residues. The V gene's germline CDR1 is LNHNV and CDR2 YYDKDF (reference sequence). Trimming cost V 0 bases and J 8 bases, with 13 bases left between them. CDR3 sequence: CATSRDRVIREKLFF. The CDR3, as DNA: TGTGCCACCAGCAGAGATCGTGTCATTCGGGAAAAACTGTTTTTT.

This chain joins TRBV9 and TRBJ1-4; D unresolved. Trimming shortened V by 4 bases and J by 5 bases, and 12 bases separated the two germline ends. The CDR3 runs to 14 residues. Germline CDR1 reads SGDLS; CDR2 reads YYNGEE. CDR3 bases: TGTGCCAGCAGCCCGCGGGGTGGGAATGAAAAACTGTTTTTT. Protein product: CASSPRGGNEKLFF.

This chain joins TRBV5-5 and TRBJ2-3, with 8 bases fitting TRBD2. The CDR3 runs 14 residues. The germline V gene encodes CDR1 SGHKS and CDR2 YYEKEE (reference sequence). Losses at the gene ends were 6 bases for V and 8 bases for J; bases not matched to a gene: 11. CDR3 DNA sequence: TGTGCCAGCACCTCCGTGGCGGGGGGAGCTACGCAGTATTTT. It yields the protein CASTSVAGGATQYF.

This clone has only a few counts. This rearrangement joins TRBV6-4 to TRBJ2-2; D is unclear. Germline CDR1 MRHNA, CDR2 SNTAGT. There are 16 residues in the CDR3. V lost 0 bases to trimming and J lost 2 bases, with 10 bases between them. DNA for the CDR3: TGTGCCAGCAGTGACTCGTGGCTAGACAACACCGGGGAGCTGTTTTTT. It specifies CASSDSWLDNTGELFF.

The chain uses TRBV5-4 and TRBJ2-5; 9 nucleotides match TRBD2. Germline V gene sequence: CDR1 SGHNT, CDR2 YYREEE (reference sequence). This CDR3 has 17 residues. Trimming took 2 bases from V and 7 from J; bases not matched to a gene: 15. The CDR3: CASSFGVAGAQGPTQYF. CDR3 nucleotide sequence: TGTGCCAGCAGCTTCGGAGTAGCGGGGGCCCAAGGACCGACCCAGTACTTC.

The V gene is TRBV28, the J gene TRBJ2-2, with 9 bases fitting TRBD1. V was pared by 5 bases and J by 7 bases, with 8 bases of the junction left unmatched. This CDR3 has 15 residues. CDR1 and CDR2 from the germline V gene are MDHEN and SYDVKM. Written as DNA, the CDR3 is TGTGCCAGCAGTCCACCCGGGACAGGGATCGGGGAGCTGTTTTTT. Residues: CASSPPGTGIGELFF.

This clone showed up just a few times. This chain joins TRBV7-8 and TRBJ1-1; 11 bases align to TRBD1. The V gene's germline CDR1 is SGHVS and CDR2 FQNEAQ. The CDR3 has 15 amino acids. With 1 base clipped from V and 10 bases from J, the junction kept 8 bases outside the gene matches. The CDR3 nucleotides read TGTGCCAGCAGCTTAGGAGGACAGGGGGCTGGGGGAGCTTTCTTT. Translation: CASSLGGQGAGGAFF.